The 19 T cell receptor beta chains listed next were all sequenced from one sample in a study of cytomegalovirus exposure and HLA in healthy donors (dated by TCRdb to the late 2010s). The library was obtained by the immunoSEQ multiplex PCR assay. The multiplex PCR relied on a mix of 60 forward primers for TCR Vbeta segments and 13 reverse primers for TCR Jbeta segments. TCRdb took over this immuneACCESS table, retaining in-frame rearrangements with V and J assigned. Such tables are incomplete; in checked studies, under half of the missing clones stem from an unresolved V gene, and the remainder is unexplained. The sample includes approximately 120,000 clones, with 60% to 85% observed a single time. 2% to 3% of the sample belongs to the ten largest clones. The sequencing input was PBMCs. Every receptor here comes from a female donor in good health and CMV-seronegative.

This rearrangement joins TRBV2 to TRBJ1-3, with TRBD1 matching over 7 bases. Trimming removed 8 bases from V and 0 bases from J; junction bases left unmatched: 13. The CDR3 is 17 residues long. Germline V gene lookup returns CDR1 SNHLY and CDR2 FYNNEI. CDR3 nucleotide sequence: TGTGCCAGCTACAAGCGGGGGACAGTTGTCTCTGGAAACACCATATATTTT. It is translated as CASYKRGTVVSGNTIYF.

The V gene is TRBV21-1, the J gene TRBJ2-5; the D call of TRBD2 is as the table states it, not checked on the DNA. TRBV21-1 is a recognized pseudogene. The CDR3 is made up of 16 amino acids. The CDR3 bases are TGTGCCAGCAGGGGGAAGCAGGGGACTAGAAGGGAGACCCAGTACTTC. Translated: CASRGKQGTRRETQYF.

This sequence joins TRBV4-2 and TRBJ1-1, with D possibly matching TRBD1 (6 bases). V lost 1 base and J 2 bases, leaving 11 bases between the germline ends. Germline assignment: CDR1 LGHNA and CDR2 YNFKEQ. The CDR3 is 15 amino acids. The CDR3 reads CASSQGEGGNTEAFF. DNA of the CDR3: TGTGCCAGCAGCCAAGGAGAAGGGGGAAACACTGAAGCTTTCTTT.

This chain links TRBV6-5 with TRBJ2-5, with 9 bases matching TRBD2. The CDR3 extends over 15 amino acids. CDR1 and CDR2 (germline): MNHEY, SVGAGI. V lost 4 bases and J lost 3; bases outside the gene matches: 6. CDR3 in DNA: TGTGCCAGCAGTTCAGCGGGGGGTTCCAAAGAGACCCAGTACTTC. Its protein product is CASSSAGGSKETQYF.

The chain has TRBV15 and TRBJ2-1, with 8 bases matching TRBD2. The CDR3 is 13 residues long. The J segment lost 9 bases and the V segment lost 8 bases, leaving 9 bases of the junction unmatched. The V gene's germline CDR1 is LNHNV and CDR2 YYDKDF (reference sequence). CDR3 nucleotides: TGTGCCACCGCCGGGGGGGCCAAGGGTGAGCAGTTCTTC. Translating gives CATAGGAKGEQFF. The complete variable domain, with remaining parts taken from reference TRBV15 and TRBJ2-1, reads DAMVIQNPRYQVTQFGKPVTLSCSQTLNHNVMYWYQQKSSQAPKLLFHYYDKDFNNEADTPDNFQSRRPNTSFCFLDIRSPGLGDTAMYLCATAGGAKGEQFFGPGTRLTVL.

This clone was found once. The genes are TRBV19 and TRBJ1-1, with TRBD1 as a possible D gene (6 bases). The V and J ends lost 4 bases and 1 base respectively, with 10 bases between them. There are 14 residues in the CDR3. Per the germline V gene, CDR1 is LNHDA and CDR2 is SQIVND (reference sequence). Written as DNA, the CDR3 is TGTGCCAGTAGTACGGACAGCGGGAACACTGAAGCTTTCTTT. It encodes CASSTDSGNTEAFF. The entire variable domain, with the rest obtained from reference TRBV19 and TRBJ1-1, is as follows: DGGITQSPKYLFRKEGQNVTLSCEQNLNHDAMYWYRQDPGQGLRLIYYSQIVNDFQKGDIAEGYSVSREKKESFPLTVTSAQKNPTAFYLCASSTDSGNTEAFFGQGTRLTVV.

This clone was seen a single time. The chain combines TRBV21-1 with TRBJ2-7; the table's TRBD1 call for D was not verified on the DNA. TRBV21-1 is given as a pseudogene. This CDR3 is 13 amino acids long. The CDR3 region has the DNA TGTGCCATCCCTGGGCTTTTTCGTTGGCAGCAGTACTTC. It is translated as CAIPGLFRWQQYF.

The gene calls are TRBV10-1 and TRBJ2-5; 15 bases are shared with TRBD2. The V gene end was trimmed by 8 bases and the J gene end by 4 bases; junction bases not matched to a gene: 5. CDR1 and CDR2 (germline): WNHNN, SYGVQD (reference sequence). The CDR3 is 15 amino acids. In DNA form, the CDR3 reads TGCGCCAGCTCACCGGGACTAGCGGGGGGAGAGACCCAGTACTTC. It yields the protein CASSPGLAGGETQYF.

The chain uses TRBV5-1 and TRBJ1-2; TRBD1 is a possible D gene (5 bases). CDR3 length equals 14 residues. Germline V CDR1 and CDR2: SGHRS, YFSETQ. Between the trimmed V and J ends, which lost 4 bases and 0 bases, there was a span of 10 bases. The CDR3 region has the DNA TGCGCCAGCAGCCCGGGGGGACCTAACTATGGCTACACCTTC. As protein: CASSPGGPNYGYTF.

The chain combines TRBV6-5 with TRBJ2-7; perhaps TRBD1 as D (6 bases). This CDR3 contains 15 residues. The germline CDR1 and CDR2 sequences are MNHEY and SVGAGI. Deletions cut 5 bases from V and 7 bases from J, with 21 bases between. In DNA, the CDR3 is TGTGCCAGCAGTGCCGGGACAAGCCATGTGGGGGAGCAGTACTTC. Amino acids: CASSAGTSHVGEQYF.

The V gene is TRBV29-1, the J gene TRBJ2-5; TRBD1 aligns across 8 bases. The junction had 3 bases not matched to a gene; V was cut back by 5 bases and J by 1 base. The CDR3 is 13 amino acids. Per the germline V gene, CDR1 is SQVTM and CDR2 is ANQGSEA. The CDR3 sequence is CSVLGTGQETQYF. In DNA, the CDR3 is TGCAGCGTTCTTGGGACAGGCCAAGAGACCCAGTACTTC.

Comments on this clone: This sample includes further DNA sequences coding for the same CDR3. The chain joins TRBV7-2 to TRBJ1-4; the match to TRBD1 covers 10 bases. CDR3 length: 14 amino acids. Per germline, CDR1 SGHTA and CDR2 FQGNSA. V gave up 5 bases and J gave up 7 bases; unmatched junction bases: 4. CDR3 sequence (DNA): TGTGCCAGCAGCCTCGGACAGGGGGGTGAAAAACTGTTTTTT. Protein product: CASSLGQGGEKLFF.

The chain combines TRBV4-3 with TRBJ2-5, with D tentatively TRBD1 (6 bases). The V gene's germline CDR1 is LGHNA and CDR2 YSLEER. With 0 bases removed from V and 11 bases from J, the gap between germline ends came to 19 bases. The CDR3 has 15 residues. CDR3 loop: CASSQDITGFGEQYF. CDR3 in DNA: TGCGCCAGCAGCCAAGATATTACAGGGTTCGGTGAGCAGTACTTC.

Here the CDR3 reads CASSLATMRRANQETQYF. The CDR3 region has the DNA TGCGCCAGCAGCTTGGCGACCATGCGGAGGGCGAACCAAGAGACCCAGTACTTC. The gene calls are TRBV5-1 and TRBJ2-5; D possibly corresponds to TRBD2 (6 bases). This CDR3 is built from 18 residues. Germline-derived CDR1 and CDR2 are SGHRS and YFSETQ. Trimming took off 0 bases at V and 0 bases at J, with 18 bases between the two ends. Based on the CDR3 plus reference TRBV5-1 and TRBJ2-5, the full variable domain is KAGVTQTPRYLIKTRGQQVTLSCSPISGHRSVSWYQQTPGQGLQFLFEYFSETQRNKGNFPGRFSGRQFSNSRSEMNVSTLELGDSALYLCASSLATMRRANQETQYFGPGTRLLVL.

CDR3 in amino acids: CASSSRRGQETQYF. CDR3 DNA: TGTGCCAGCAGCTCCCGTAGGGGGCAAGAGACCCAGTACTTC. V usage is TRBV5-4 and J usage is TRBJ2-5; D possibly corresponds to TRBD1 (6 bases). V was cut by 3 bases and J by 2 bases, with 11 bases left in between. The CDR3 covers 14 residues. CDR1 is SGHNT, CDR2 YYREEE, per germline (reference sequence).

The CDR3 spells CASSKERGSYEQYF. CDR3 coding DNA: TGTGCCAGCAGTAAAGAAAGGGGCTCCTACGAGCAGTACTTC. The chain carries TRBV6-1 and TRBJ2-7; possibly TRBD1 for D (5 bases). The CDR3 length is 14 residues. Germline-derived CDR1 and CDR2 are MNHNS and SASEGT. Trimming took off 5 bases at V and 0 bases at J, with 11 bases between the two ends.

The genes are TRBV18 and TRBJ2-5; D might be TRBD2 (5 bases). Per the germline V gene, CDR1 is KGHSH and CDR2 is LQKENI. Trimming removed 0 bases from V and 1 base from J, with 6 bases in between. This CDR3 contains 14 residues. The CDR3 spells CASSPPSGQETQYF. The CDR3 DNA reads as TGTGCCAGCTCACCACCGAGCGGCCAAGAGACCCAGTACTTC.

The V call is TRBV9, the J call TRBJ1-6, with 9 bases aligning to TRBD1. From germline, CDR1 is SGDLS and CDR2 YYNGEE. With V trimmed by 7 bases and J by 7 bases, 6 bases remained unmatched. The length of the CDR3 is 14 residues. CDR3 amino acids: CASSPGQGNSPLHF. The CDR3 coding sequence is TGTGCCAGCTCACCGGGACAGGGAAATTCACCCCTCCACTTT.

The CDR3 nucleotides are TGTGCCAGCGCTCCAACTAGAACTAGCACAGATACGCAGTATTTT. As protein: CASAPTRTSTDTQYF. The chain has TRBV6-6 and TRBJ2-3; TRBD2 is a possible D gene (5 bases). CDR3 length equals 15 residues. Germline V lookup: CDR1 MNHNY, CDR2 SVGAGI (reference sequence). V gave up 8 bases and J gave up 0 bases, with 15 bases separating them.